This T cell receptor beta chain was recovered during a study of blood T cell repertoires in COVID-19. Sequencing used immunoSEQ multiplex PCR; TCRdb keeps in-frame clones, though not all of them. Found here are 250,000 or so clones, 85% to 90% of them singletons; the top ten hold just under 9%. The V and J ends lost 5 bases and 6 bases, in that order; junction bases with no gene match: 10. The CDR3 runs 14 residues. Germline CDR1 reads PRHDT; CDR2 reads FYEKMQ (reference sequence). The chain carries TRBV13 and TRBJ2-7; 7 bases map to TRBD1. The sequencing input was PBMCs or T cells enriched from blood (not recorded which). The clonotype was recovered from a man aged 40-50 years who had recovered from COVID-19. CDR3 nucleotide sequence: TGTGCCAGCAGCCCCACAGGGGAAGTTGGCGAGCAGTACTTC. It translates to CASSPTGEVGEQYF.